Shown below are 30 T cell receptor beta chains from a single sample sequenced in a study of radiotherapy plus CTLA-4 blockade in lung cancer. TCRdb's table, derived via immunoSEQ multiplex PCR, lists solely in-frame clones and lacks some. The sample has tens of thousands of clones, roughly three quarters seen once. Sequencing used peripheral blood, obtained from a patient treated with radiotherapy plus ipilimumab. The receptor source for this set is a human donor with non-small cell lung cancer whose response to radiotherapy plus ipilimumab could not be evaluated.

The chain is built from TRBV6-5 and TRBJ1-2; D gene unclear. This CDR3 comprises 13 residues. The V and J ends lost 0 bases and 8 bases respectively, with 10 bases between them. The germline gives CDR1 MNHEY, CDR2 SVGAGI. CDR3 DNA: TGTGCCAGCAGTTACTCGGGTGGGAGAGGCTACACCTTC. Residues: CASSYSGGRGYTF.

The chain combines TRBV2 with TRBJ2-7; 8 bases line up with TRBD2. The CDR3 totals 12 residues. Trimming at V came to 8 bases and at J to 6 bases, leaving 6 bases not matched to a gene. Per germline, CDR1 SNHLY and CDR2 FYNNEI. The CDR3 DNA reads TGTGCCAGCGCCGGGACTAGAGTCGAGCAGTACTTC. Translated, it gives CASAGTRVEQYF.

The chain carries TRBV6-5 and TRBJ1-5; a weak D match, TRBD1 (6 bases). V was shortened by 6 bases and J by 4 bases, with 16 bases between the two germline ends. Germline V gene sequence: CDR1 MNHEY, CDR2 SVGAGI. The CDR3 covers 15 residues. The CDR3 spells CASSNPGHRNQPQHF. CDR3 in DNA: TGTGCCAGCAGCAACCCGGGACACCGAAATCAGCCCCAGCATTTT.

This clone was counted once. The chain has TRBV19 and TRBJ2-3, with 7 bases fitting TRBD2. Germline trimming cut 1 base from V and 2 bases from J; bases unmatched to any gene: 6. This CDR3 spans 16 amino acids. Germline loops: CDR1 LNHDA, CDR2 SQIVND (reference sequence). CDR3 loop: CASSIGGAGFTDTQYF. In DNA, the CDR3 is TGTGCCAGTAGTATAGGAGGAGCGGGATTCACAGATACGCAGTATTTT.

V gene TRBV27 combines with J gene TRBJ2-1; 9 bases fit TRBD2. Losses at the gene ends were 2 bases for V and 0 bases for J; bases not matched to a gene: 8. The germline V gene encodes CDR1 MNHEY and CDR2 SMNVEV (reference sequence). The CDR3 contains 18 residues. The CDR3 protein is CASSLRREGLLSYNEQFF. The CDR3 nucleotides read TGTGCCAGCAGTTTAAGGCGGGAGGGCTTACTCTCCTACAATGAGCAGTTCTTC.

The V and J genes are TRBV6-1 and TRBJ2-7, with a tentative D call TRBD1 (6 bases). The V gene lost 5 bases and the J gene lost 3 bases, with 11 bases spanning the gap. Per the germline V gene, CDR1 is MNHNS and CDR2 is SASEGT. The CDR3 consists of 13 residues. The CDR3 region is CASSQTGFYEQYF. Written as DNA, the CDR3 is TGTGCCAGCAGTCAAACAGGGTTCTACGAGCAGTACTTC.

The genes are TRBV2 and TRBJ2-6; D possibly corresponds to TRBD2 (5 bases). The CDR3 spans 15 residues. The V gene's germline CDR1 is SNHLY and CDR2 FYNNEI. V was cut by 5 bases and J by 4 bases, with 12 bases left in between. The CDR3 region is CASSISGSGANVLTF. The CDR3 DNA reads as TGTGCCAGCAGTATATCGGGGTCGGGGGCCAACGTCCTGACTTTC.

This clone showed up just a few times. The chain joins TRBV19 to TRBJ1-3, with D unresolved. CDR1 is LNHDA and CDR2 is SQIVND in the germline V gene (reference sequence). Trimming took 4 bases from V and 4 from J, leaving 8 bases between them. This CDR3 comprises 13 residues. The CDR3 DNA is TGTGCCAGTAGTAAACAGATCGGAAACACCATATATTTT. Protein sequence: CASSKQIGNTIYF.

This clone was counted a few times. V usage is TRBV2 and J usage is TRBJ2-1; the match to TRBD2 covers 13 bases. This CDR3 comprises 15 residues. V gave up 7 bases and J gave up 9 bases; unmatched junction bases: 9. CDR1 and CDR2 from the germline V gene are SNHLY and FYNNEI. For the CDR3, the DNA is TGTGCCAGCACCACCCAGACTAGCGGGAGGACTGAGCAGTTCTTC. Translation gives CASTTQTSGRTEQFF.

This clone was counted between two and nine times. In DNA form, the CDR3 reads TGCGCCAGCAGCTCAACCTTTGGGACAGGGAGCACAGATACGCAGTATTTT. Amino acids: CASSSTFGTGSTDTQYF. The chain links TRBV5-1 to TRBJ2-3; 9 bases line up with TRBD1. The CDR3 length is 17 residues. Germline values: CDR1 SGHRS, CDR2 YFSETQ. J was trimmed by 0 bases and V by 3 bases; bases with no gene match: 8.

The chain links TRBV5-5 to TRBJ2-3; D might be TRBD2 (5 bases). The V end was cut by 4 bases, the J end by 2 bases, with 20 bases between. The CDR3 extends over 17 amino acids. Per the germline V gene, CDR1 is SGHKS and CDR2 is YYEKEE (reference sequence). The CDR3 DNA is TGTGCCAGCAGCCCAATACATAGGCTAGCAAACACAGATACGCAGTATTTT. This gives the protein CASSPIHRLANTDTQYF.

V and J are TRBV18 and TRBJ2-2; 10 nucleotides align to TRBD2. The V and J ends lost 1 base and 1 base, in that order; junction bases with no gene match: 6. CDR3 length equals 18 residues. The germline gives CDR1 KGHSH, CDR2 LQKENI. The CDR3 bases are TGTGCCAGCTCACCACTTCCCACTAGCGGGGTGAACACCGGGGAGCTGTTTTTT. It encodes CASSPLPTSGVNTGELFF.

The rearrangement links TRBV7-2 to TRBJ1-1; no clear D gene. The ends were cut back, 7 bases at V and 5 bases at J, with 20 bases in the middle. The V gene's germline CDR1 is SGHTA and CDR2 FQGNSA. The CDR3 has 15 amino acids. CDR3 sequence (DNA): TGTGCCAGCACCTTCGTGTTTGCCCGGGGAACTGAAGCTTTCTTT. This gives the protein CASTFVFARGTEAFF. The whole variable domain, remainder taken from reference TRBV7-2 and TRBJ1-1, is GAGVSQSPSNKVTEKGKDVELRCDPISGHTALYWYRQSLGQGLEFLIYFQGNSAPDKSGLPSDRFSAERTGGSVSTLTIQRTQQEDSAVYLCASTFVFARGTEAFFGQGTRLTVV.

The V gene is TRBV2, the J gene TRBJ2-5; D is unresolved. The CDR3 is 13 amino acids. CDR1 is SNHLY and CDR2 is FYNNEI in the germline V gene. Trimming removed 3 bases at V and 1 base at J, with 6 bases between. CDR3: CASSESVQETQYF. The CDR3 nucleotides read TGTGCCAGCAGTGAGAGTGTCCAAGAGACCCAGTACTTC.

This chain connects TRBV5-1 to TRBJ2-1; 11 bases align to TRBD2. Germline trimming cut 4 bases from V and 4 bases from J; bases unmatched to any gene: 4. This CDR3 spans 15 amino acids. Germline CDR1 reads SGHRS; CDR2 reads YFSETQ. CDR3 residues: CASSLGTSGYNEQFF. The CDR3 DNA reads TGCGCCAGCAGCCTCGGGACTAGCGGTTACAATGAGCAGTTCTTC. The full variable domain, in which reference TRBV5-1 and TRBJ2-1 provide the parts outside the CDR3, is KAGVTQTPRYLIKTRGQQVTLSCSPISGHRSVSWYQQTPGQGLQFLFEYFSETQRNKGNFPGRFSGRQFSNSRSEMNVSTLELGDSALYLCASSLGTSGYNEQFFGPGTRLTVL.

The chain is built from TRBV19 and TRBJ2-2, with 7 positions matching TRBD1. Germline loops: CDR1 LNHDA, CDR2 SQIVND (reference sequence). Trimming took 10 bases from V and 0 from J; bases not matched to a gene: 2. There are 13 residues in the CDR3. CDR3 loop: CATDRANTGELFF. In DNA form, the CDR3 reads TGTGCCACCGACAGGGCGAACACCGGGGAGCTGTTTTTT.

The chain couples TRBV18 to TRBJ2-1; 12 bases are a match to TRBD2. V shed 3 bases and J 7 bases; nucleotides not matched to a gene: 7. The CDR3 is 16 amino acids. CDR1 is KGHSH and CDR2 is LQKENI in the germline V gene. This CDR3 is CASSPPGTSGYNEQFF. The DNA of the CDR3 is TGTGCCAGCTCACCTCCCGGGACTAGCGGGTATAATGAGCAGTTCTTC.

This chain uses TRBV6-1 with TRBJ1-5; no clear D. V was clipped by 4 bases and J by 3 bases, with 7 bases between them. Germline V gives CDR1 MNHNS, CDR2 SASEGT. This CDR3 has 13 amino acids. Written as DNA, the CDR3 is TGTGCCAGCAGTGTACTCCTCAATCAGCCCCAGCATTTT. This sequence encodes CASSVLLNQPQHF.

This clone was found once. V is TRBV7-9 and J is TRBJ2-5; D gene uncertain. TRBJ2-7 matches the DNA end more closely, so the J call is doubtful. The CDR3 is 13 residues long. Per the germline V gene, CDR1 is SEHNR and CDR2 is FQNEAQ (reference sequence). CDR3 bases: TGTGCCAGCAGCTTAGGTAGTCCCTACGAGCAGTACTTC. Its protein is CASSLGSPYEQYF.

The CDR3 region is CASSRERGTEAFF. CDR3 DNA sequence: TGTGCCAGCAGCCGAGAACGGGGTACTGAAGCTTTCTTT. The V and J genes are TRBV7-2 and TRBJ1-1; no clear D gene. Germline loops: CDR1 SGHTA, CDR2 FQGNSA. This CDR3 region has 13 residues. V shed 5 bases and J shed 5 bases, with 12 bases lying between them.

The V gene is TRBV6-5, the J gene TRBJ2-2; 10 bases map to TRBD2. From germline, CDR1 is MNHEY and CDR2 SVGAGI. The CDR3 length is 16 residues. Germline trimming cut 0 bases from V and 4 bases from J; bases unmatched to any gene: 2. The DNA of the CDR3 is TGTGCCAGCAGTTACTCGACTAGCGGGCTCACCGGGGAGCTGTTTTTT. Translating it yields CASSYSTSGLTGELFF.

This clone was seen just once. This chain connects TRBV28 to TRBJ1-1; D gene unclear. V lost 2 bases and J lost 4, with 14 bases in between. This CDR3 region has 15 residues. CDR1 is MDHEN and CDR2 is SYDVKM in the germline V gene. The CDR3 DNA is TGTGCCAGCAGTTTACCCCCGGGGTTGGGCACTGAAGCTTTCTTT. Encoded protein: CASSLPPGLGTEAFF.

As DNA, the CDR3 is TGTGCCAGCAGCCCGCCCGGGACAGTCGGAGATACGCAGTATTTT. It translates to CASSPPGTVGDTQYF. V usage is TRBV7-2 and J usage is TRBJ2-3; TRBD1 aligns across 7 bases. J was trimmed by 5 bases and V by 5 bases; bases with no gene match: 10. CDR3 length: 15 residues. Germline V gene lookup returns CDR1 SGHTA and CDR2 FQGNSA.

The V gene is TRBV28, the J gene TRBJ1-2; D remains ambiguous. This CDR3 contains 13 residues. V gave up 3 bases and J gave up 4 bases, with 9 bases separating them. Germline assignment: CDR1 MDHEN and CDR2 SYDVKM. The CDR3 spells CASSLVGSYGYTF. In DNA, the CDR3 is TGTGCCAGCAGTTTGGTGGGCAGCTATGGCTACACCTTC.

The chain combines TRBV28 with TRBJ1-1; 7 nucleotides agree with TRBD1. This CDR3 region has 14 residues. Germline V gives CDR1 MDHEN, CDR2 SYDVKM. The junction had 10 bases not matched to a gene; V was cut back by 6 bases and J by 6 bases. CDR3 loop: CASSNRQGRAEAFF. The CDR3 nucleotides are TGTGCCAGCAGCAACAGACAGGGACGCGCTGAAGCTTTCTTT. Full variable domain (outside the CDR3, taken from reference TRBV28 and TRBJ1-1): DVKVTQSSRYLVKRTGEKVFLECVQDMDHENMFWYRQDPGLGLRLIYFSYDVKMKEKGDIPEGYSVSREKKERFSLILESASTNQTSMYLCASSNRQGRAEAFFGQGTRLTVV.

DNA for the CDR3: TGCGCCAGCAGCCAAGCGGACAGGAATTCACCCCTCCACTTT. Its protein product is CASSQADRNSPLHF. The chain employs TRBV4-1 and TRBJ1-6, with 7 bases fitting TRBD1. This CDR3 contains 14 residues. V was clipped by 1 base and J by 7 bases; unmatched bases: 1. Germline values: CDR1 MGHRA, CDR2 YSYEKL.

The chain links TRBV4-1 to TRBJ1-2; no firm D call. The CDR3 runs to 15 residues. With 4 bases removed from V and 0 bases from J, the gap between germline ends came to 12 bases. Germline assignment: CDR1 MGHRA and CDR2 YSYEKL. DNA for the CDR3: TGCGCCAGCAGCCTGCTGGGAGACACTAACTATGGCTACACCTTC. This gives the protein CASSLLGDTNYGYTF.

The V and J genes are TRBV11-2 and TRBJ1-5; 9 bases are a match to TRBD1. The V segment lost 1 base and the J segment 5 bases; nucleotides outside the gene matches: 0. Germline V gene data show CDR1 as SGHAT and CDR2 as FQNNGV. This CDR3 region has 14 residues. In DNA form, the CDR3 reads TGTGCCAGCAGCTTAGGGACAGGGGATCAGCCCCAGCATTTT. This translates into CASSLGTGDQPQHF.

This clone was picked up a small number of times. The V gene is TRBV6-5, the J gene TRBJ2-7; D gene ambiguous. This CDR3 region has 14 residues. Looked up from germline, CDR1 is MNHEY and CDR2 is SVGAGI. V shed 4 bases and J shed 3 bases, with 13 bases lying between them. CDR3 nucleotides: TGTGCCAGCAGTTCCACCGTGCCGGTCTACGAGCAGTACTTC. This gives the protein CASSSTVPVYEQYF.

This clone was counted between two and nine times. Here the CDR3 DNA reads TGTGCCAGCAGTTCACAGCTTAATGAAAAACTGTTTTTT. This gives the protein CASSSQLNEKLFF. This chain joins TRBV2 and TRBJ1-4; no firm D call. In germline, CDR1 is SNHLY, CDR2 FYNNEI. Trimming left V 5 bases short and J 4 bases short, with 8 bases between. The CDR3 is made up of 13 amino acids.